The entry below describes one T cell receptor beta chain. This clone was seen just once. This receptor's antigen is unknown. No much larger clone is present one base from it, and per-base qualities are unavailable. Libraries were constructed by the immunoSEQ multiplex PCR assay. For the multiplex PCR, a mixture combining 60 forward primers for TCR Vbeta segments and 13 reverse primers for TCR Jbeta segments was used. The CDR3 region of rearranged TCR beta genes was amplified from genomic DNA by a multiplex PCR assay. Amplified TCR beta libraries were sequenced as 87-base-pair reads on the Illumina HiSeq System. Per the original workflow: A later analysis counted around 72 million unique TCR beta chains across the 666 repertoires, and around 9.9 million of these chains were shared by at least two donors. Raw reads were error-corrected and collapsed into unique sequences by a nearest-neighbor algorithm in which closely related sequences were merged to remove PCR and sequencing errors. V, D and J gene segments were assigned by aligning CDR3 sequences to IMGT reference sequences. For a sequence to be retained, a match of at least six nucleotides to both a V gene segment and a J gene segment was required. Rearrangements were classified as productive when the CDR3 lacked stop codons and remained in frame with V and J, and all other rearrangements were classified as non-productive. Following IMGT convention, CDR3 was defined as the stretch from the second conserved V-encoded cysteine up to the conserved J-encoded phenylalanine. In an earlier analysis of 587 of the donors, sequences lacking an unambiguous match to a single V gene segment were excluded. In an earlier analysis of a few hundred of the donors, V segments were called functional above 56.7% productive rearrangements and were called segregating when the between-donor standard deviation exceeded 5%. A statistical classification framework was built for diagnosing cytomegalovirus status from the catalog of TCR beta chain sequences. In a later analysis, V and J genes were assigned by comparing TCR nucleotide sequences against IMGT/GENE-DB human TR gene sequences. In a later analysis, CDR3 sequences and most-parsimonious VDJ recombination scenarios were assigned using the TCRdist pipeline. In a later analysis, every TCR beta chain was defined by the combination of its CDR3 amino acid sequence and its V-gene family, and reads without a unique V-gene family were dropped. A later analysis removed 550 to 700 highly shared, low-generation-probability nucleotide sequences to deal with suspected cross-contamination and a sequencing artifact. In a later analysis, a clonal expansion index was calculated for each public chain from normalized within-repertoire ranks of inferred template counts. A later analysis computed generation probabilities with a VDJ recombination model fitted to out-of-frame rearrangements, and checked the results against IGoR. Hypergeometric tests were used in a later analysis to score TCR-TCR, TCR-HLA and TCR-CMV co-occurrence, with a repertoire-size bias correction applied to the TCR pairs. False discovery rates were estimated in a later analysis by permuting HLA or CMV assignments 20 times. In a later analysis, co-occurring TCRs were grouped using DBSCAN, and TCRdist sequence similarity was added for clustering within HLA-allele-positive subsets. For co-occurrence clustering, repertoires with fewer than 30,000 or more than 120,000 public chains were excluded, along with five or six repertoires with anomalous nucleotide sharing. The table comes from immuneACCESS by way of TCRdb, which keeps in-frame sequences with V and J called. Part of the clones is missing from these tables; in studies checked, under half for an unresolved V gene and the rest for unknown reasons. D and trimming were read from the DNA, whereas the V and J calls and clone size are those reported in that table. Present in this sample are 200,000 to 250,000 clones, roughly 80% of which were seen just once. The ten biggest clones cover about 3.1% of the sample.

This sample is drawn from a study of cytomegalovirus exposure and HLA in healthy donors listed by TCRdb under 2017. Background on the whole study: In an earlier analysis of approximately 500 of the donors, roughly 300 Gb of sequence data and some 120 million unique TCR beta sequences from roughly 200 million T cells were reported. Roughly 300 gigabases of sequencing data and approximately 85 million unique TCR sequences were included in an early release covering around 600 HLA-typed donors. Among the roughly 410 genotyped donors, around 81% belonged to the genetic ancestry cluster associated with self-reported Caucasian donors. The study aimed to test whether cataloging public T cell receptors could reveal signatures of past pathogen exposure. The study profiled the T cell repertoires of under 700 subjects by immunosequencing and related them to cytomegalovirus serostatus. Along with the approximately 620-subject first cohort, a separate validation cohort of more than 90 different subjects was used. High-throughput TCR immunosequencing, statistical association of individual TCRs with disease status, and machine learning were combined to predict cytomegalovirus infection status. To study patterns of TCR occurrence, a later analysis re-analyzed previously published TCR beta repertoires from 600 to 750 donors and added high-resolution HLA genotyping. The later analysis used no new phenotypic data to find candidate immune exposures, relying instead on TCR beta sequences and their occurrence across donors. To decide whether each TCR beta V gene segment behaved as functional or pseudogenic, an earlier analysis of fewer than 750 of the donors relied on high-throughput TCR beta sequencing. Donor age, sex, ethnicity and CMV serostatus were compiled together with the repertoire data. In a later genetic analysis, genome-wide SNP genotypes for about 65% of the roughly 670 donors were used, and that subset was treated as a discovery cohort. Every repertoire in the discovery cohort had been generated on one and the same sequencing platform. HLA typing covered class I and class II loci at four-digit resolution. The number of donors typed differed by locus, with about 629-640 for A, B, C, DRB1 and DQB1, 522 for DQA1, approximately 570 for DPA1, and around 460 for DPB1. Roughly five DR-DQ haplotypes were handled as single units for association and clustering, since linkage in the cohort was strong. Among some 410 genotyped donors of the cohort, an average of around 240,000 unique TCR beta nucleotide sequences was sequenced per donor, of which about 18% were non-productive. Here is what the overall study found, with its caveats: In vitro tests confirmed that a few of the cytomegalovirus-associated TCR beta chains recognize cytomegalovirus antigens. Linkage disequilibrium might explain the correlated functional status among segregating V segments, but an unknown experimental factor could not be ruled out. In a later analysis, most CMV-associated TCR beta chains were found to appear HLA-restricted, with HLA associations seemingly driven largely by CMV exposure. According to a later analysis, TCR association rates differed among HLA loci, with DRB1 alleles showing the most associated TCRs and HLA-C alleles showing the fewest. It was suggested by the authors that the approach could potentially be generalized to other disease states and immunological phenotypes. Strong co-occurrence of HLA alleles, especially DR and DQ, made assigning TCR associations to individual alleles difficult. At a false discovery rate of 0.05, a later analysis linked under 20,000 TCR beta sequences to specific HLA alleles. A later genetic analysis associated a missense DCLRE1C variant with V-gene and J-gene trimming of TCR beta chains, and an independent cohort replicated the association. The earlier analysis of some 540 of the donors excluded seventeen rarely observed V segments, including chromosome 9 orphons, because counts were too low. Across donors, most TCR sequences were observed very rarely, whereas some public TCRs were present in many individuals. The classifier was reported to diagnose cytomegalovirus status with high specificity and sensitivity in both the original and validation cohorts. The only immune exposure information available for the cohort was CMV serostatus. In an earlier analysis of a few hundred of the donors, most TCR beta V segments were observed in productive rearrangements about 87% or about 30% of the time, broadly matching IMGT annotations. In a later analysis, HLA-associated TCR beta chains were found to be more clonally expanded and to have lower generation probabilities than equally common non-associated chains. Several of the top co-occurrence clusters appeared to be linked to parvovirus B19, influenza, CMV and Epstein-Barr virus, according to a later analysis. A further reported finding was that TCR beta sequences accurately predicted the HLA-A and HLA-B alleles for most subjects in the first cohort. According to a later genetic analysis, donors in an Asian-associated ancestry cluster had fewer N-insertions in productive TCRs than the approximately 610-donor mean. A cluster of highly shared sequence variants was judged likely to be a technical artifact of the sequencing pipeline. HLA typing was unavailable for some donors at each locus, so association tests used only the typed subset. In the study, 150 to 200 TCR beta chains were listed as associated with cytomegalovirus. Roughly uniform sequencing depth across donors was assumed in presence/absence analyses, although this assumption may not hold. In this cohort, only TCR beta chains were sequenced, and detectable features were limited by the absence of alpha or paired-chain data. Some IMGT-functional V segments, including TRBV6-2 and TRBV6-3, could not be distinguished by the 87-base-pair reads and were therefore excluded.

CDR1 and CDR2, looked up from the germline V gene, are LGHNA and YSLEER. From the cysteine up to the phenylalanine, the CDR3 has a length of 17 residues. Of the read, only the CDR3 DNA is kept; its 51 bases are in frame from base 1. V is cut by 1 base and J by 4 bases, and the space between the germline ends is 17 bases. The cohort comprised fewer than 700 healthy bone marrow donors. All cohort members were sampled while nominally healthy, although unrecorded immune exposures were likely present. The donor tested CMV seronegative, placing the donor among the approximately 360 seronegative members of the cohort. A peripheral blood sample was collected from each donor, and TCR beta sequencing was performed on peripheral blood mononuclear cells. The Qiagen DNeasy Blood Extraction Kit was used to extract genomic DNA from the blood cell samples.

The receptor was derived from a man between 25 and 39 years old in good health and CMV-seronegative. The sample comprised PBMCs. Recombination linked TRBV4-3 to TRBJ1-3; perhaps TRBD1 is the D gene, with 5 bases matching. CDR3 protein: CASSQGTGQGSGNTIYF. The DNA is TGCGCCAGCAGCCAAGGAACGGGCCAGGGCTCAGGAAACACCATATATTTT.